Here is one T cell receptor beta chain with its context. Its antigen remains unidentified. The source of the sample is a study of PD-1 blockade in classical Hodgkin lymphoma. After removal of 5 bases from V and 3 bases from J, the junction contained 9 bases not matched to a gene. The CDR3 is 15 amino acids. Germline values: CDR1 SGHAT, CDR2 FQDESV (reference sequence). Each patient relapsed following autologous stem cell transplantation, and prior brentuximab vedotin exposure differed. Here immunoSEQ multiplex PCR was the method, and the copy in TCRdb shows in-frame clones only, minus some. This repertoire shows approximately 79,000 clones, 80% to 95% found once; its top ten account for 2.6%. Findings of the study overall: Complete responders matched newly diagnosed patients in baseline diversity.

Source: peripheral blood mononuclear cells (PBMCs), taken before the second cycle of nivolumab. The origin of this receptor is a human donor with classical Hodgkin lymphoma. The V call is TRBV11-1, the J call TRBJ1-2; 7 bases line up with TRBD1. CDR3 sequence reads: CASSAGTAGDYGYTF. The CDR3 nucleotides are TGTGCCAGCAGCGCTGGGACAGCGGGCGACTATGGCTACACCTTC.